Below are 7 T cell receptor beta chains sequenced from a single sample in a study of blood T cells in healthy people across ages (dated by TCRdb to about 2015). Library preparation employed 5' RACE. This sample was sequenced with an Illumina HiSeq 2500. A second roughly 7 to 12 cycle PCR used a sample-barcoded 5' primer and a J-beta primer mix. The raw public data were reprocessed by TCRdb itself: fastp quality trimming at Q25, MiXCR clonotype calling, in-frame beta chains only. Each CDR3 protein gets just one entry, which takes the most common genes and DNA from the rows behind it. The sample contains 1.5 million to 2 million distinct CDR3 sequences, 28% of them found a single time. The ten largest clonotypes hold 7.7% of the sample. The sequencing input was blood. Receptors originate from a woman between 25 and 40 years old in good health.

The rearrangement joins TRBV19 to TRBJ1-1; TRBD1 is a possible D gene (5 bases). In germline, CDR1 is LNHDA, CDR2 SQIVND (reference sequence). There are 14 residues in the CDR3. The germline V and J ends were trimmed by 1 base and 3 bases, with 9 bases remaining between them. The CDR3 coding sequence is TGTGCCAGTAGTATAGCAGGGTTCGACACTGAAGCTTTCTTT. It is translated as CASSIAGFDTEAFF.

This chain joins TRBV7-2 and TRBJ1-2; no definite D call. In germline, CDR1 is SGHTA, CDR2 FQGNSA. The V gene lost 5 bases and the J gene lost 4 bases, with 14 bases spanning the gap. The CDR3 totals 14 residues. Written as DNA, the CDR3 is TGTGCCAGCAGCCCCACGTCTGAGCCCTATGGCTACACCTTC. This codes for CASSPTSEPYGYTF.

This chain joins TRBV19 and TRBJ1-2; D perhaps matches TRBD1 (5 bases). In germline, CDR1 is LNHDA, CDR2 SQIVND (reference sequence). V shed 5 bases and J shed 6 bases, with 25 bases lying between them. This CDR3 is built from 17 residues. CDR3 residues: CASSPAAGPIRTNGYTF. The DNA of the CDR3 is TGTGCCAGTAGTCCGGCTGCCGGTCCTATCAGGACAAATGGCTACACCTTC.

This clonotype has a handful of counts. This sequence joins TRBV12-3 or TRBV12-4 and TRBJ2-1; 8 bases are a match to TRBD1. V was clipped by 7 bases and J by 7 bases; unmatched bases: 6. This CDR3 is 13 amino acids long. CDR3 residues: CASTSDRVNEQFF. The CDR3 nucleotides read TGTGCCAGCACCTCGGACAGGGTGAATGAGCAGTTCTTC.

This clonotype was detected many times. The CDR3 nucleotides are TGTGCCAGCAGACAAGGCAGATACGAGCAGTACTTC. Amino acid sequence: CASRQGRYEQYF. The chain carries TRBV28 and TRBJ2-7, with D hard to call. Germline CDR1 MDHEN, CDR2 SYDVKM. The CDR3 totals 12 residues. Trimming left V 6 bases short and J 4 bases short, with 10 bases between. Variable domain in full (rest from reference TRBV28 and TRBJ2-7): DVKVTQSSRYLVKRTGEKVFLECVQDMDHENMFWYRQDPGLGLRLIYFSYDVKMKEKGDIPEGYSVSREKKERFSLILESASTNQTSMYLCASRQGRYEQYFGPGTRLTVT.

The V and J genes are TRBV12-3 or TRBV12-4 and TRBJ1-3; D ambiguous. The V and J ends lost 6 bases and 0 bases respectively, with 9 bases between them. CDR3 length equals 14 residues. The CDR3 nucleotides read TGTGCCAGCAGCTCCTTTCCCTCTGGAAACACCATATATTTT. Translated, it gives CASSSFPSGNTIYF.

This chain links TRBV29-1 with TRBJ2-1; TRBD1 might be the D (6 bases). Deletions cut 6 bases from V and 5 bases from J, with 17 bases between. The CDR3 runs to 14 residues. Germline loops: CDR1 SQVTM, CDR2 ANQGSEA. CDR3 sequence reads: CSVVQGRPNNEQFF. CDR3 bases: TGCAGCGTAGTACAGGGCCGGCCGAACAATGAGCAGTTCTTC.